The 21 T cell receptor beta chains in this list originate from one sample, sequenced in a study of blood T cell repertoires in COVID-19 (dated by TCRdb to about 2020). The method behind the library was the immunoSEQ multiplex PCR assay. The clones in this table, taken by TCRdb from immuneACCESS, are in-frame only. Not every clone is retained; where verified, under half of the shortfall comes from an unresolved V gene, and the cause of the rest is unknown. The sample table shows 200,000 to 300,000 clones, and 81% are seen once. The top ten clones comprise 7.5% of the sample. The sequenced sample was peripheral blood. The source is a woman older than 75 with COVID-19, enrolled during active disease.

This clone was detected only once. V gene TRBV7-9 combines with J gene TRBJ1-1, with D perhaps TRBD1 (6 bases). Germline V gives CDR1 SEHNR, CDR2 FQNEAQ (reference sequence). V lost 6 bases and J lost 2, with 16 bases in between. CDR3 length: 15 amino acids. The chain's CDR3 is CASRGRAGANTEAFF. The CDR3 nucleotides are TGTGCCAGCAGGGGTAGGGCAGGGGCAAACACTGAAGCTTTCTTT.

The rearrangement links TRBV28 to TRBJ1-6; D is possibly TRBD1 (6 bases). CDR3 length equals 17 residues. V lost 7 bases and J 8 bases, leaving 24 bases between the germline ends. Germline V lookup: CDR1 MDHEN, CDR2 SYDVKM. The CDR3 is CASTPSQGIALDSPLHF. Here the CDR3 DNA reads TGTGCCAGCACCCCCTCGCAGGGGATCGCCTTAGATTCACCCCTCCACTTT.

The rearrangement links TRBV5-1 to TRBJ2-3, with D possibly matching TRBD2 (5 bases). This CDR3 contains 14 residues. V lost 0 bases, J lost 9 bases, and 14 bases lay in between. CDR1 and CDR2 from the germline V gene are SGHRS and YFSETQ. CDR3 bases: TGCGCCAGCAGCTTGGCGGTGGCCGGGGAAACGCAGTATTTT. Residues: CASSLAVAGETQYF.

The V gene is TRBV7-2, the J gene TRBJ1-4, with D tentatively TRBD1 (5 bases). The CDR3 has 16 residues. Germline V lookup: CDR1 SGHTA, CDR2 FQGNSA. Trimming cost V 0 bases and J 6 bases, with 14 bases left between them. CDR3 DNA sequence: TGTGCCAGCAGCTTAGCCTCAACAGGCCCTTATGAAAAACTGTTTTTT. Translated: CASSLASTGPYEKLFF.

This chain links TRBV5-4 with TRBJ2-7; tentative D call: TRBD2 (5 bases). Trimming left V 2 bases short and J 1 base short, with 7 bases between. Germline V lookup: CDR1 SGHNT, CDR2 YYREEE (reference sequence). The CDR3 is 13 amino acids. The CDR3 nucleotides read TGTGCCAGCAGCTTAGCGGCTTCCTACGAGCAGTACTTC. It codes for CASSLAASYEQYF.

The CDR3: CASSLGGAGGTQYF. The DNA for the CDR3 is TGTGCCAGCAGCTTAGGGGGAGCAGGCGGGACCCAGTACTTC. The chain uses TRBV7-2 and TRBJ2-5; D perhaps matches TRBD2 (5 bases). The length of the CDR3 is 14 residues. CDR1 is SGHTA, CDR2 FQGNSA, per germline. Deletions cut 1 base from V and 7 bases from J, with 13 bases between.

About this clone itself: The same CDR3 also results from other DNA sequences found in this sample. The CDR3 here is CASSLGQGNTEAFF. The CDR3, as DNA: TGTGCCAGCAGCTTGGGACAGGGAAACACTGAAGCTTTCTTT. This chain uses TRBV7-9 with TRBJ1-1; 9 bases are shared with TRBD1. CDR1 and CDR2 (germline): SEHNR, FQNEAQ (reference sequence). The CDR3 is 14 amino acids. Trimming took 3 bases from V and 2 from J; bases not matched to a gene: 1.

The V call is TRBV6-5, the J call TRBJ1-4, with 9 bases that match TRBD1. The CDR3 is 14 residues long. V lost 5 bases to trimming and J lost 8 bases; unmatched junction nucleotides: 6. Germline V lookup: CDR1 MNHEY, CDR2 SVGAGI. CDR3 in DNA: TGTGCCAGCAGTCAAACAGGGGGCGAGGAAAAACTGTTTTTT. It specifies CASSQTGGEEKLFF.

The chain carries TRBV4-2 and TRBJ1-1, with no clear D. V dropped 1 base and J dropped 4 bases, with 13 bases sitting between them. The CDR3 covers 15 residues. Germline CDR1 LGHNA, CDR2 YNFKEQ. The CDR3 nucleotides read TGTGCCAGCAGCCAAGGAGATCGGGGTATCACTGAAGCTTTCTTT. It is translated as CASSQGDRGITEAFF.

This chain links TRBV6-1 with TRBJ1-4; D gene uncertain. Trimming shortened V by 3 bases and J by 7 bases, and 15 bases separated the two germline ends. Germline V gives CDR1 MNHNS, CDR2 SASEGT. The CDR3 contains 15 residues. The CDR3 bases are TGTGCCAGCAGTGAGGGAGGTTGGTATCCTGAAAAACTGTTTTTT. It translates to CASSEGGWYPEKLFF.

As DNA, the CDR3 is TGTGCCAGCAGTTCCCCGGGACAGGGGGCTAGAAATACGCAGTATTTT. It encodes CASSSPGQGARNTQYF. The chain combines TRBV28 with TRBJ2-3, with TRBD1 identical over 12 bases. Germline CDR1 and CDR2: MDHEN and SYDVKM. V was clipped by 4 bases and J by 7 bases; unmatched bases: 9. The CDR3 is 16 amino acids.

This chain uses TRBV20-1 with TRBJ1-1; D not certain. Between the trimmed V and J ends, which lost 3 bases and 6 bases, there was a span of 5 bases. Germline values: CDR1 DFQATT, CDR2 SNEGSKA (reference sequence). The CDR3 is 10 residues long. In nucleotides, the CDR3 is TGCAGTGCTAGTCCGGCTGAAGCTTTCTTT. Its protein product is CSASPAEAFF.

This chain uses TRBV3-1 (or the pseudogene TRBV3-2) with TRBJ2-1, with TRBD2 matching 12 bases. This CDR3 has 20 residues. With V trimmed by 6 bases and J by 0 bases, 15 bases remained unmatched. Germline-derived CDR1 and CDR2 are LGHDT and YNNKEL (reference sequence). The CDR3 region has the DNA TGTGCCAGCAGTGGCTGGCTAGCGGGGGGGTCCCTGAGCTCCTACAATGAGCAGTTCTTC. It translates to CASSGWLAGGSLSSYNEQFF.

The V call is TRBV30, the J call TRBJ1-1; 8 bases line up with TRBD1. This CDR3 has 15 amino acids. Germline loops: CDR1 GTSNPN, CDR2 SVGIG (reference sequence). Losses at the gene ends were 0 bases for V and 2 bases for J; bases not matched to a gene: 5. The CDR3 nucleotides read TGTGCCTGGAGTGTACTATCAGGGGGCAACACTGAAGCTTTCTTT. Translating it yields CAWSVLSGGNTEAFF.

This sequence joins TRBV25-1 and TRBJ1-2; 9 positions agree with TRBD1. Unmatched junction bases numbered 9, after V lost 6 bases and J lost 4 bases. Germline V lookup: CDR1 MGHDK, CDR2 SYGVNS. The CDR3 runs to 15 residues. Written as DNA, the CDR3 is TGTGCCAGCAGGGACCCGGGACAGGGAACCTATGGCTACACCTTC. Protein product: CASRDPGQGTYGYTF.

CDR3 nucleotides: TGTGCCAGCAGTAGGGACAGGAGCGAAGCTTTCTTT. Its protein is CASSRDRSEAFF. The chain is built from TRBV6-5 and TRBJ1-1; 8 positions match TRBD1. The germline gives CDR1 MNHEY, CDR2 SVGAGI. The CDR3 has 12 residues. The trim removed 5 bases at V and 8 bases at J, leaving 4 bases unmatched.

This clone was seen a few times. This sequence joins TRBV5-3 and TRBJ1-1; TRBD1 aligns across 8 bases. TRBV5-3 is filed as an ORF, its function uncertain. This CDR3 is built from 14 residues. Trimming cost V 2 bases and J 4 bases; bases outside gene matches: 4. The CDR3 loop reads CARSFWTGRTEAFF. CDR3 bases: TGTGCCAGAAGCTTCTGGACAGGGCGCACTGAAGCTTTCTTT.

In nucleotides, the CDR3 is TGTGCCTGGAGACCCCGGGACAGGGCGAGCACTGAAGCTTTCTTT. This sequence encodes CAWRPRDRASTEAFF. V gene TRBV30 combines with J gene TRBJ1-1; 9 nucleotides match TRBD1. V shed 3 bases and J 4 bases; nucleotides not matched to a gene: 9. Germline assignment: CDR1 GTSNPN and CDR2 SVGIG (reference sequence). This CDR3 comprises 15 residues.

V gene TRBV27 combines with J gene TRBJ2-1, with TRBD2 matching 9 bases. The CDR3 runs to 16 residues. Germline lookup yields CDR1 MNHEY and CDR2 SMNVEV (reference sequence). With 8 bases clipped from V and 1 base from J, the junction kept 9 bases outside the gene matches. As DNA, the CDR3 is TGTGCCAGCCCTGACGGGGCGGGGGGGTCCTACAATGAGCAGTTCTTC. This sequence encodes CASPDGAGGSYNEQFF.

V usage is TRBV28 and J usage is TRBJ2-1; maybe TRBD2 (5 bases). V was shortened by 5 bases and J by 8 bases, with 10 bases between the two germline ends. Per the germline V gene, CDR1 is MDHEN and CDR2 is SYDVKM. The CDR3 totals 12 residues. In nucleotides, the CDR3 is TGTGCCAGCAGTCCTCCGGGGTATGAGCAGTTCTTC. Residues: CASSPPGYEQFF. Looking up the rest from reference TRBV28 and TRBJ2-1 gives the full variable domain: DVKVTQSSRYLVKRTGEKVFLECVQDMDHENMFWYRQDPGLGLRLIYFSYDVKMKEKGDIPEGYSVSREKKERFSLILESASTNQTSMYLCASSPPGYEQFFGPGTRLTVL.

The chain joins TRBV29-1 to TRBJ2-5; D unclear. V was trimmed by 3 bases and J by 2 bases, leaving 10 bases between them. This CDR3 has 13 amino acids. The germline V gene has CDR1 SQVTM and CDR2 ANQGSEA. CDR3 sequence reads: CSVDSAVQETQYF. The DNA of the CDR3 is TGCAGCGTTGATTCGGCGGTACAAGAGACCCAGTACTTC.